Presented here are 30 T cell receptor beta chains from one specimen sequenced in a study of molecular identifiers for immune sequencing clone quantification. TCRdb processed the PCR reads anew with MiXCR; each CDR3 protein has one entry. Here the sample spans approximately 680,000 distinct CDR3 sequences, around 25% being singletons. Sequencing input: naive CD8+ T cells from blood, with Jurkat cell RNA spiked in. Subset in this sample: FACS-sorted CD8+CD4-CCR7+CD45RA+ naive T cells. These receptors came from a human donor in good health. Some libraries in this study had Jurkat cell RNA spiked in.

This clonotype was seen only a few times. Given a much more abundant clone one base away, this may be a read error. This chain links TRBV7-2 with TRBJ2-5; D might be TRBD2 (5 bases). Germline values: CDR1 SGHTA, CDR2 FQGNSA. The V gene lost 8 bases and the J gene lost 3 bases, with 16 bases spanning the gap. The CDR3 length is 14 residues. The CDR3 loop is CASGSTDLEETQYF. CDR3 sequence (DNA): TGTGCCAGCGGCTCGACGGACTTAGAAGAGACCCAGTACTTC.

The chain links TRBV7-6 to TRBJ2-1; 9 nucleotides align to TRBD2. Per the germline V gene, CDR1 is SGHVS and CDR2 is FNYEAQ. This CDR3 comprises 16 residues. J gave up 8 bases and V 7 bases, and 15 bases lay outside the gene matches. CDR3 residues: CASTASGGRAFYEQFF. In DNA form, the CDR3 reads TGTGCCAGCACCGCTTCAGGCGGGAGGGCCTTCTATGAGCAGTTCTTC.

This chain links TRBV13 with TRBJ2-7, with D perhaps matching TRBD1 (6 bases). With 0 bases removed from V and 6 bases from J, the gap between germline ends came to 21 bases. The CDR3 extends over 17 amino acids. Germline V CDR1 and CDR2: PRHDT, FYEKMQ (reference sequence). The CDR3 region is CASSLGRQGLGLGEQYF. Written as DNA, the CDR3 is TGTGCCAGCAGCTTAGGCCGTCAGGGGCTGGGTTTAGGCGAGCAGTACTTC. Using reference TRBV13 and TRBJ2-7 for the parts outside the CDR3, the full variable domain is AAGVIQSPRHLIKEKRETATLKCYPIPRHDTVYWYQQGPGQDPQFLISFYEKMQSDKGSIPDRFSAQQFSDYHSELNMSSLELGDSALYFCASSLGRQGLGLGEQYFGPGTRLTVT.

On this clonotype: It may be a read error: a sequence one base away is much more abundant. V and J are TRBV27 and TRBJ1-1; D gene unclear. In germline, CDR1 is MNHEY, CDR2 SMNVEV (reference sequence). The CDR3 is made up of 13 amino acids. The CDR3 here is CTSSLLSHAEAFF. The CDR3 DNA sequence: TGTACCAGCAGTTTATTGTCCCACGCGGAAGCTTTCTTT.

The CDR3 DNA reads as TGTGCCAGCAGCGCCCGTGGTGGTGAGCAGTACTTC. It translates to CASSARGGEQYF. The chain joins TRBV7-9 to TRBJ2-7; D uncertain. Germline V gene lookup returns CDR1 SEHNR and CDR2 FQNEAQ (reference sequence). Trimming removed 5 bases from V and 7 bases from J, with 12 bases in between. The length of the CDR3 is 12 residues.

V is TRBV12-3 or TRBV12-4 and J is TRBJ2-2; 8 positions agree with TRBD1. Unmatched junction bases numbered 13, after V lost 4 bases and J lost 6 bases. This CDR3 is built from 17 residues. The CDR3 DNA is TGTGCCAGCAGTTCCCTCGACCAGGACAGGGCCTCCGGGGAGCTGTTTTTT. The encoded protein is CASSSLDQDRASGELFF.

The chain links TRBV30 to TRBJ2-1; D is perhaps TRBD2 (7 bases). The CDR3 runs to 16 residues. With 3 bases removed from V and 1 base from J, the gap between germline ends came to 16 bases. The germline V gene has CDR1 GTSNPN and CDR2 SVGIG (reference sequence). The CDR3 sequence: CAWRGGAEWSYNEQFF. The CDR3 coding sequence is TGTGCCTGGAGGGGGGGGGCTGAGTGGTCCTACAATGAGCAGTTCTTC.

The chain is built from TRBV27 and TRBJ2-7; perhaps TRBD1 as D (6 bases). V lost 5 bases, J lost 6 bases, and 17 bases lay in between. Germline CDR1 reads MNHEY; CDR2 reads SMNVEV (reference sequence). The CDR3 runs to 14 residues. CDR3 sequence: CASSPLQGSGEQYF. The CDR3 nucleotides read TGTGCCAGCAGTCCGTTACAGGGCTCGGGCGAGCAGTACTTC.

This clonotype came up many times. V is TRBV27 and J is TRBJ2-7; no clear D gene. This CDR3 is 14 amino acids long. Germline V gene lookup returns CDR1 MNHEY and CDR2 SMNVEV (reference sequence). V lost 2 bases and J lost 0, with 8 bases in between. CDR3 protein: CASSLVAASYEQYF. CDR3 nucleotide sequence: TGTGCCAGCAGTTTAGTTGCGGCCTCCTACGAGCAGTACTTC.

V and J are TRBV25-1 and TRBJ1-1; 7 bases are shared with TRBD1. Germline-derived CDR1 and CDR2 are MGHDK and SYGVNS. The CDR3 length is 14 residues. The J segment lost 4 bases and the V segment lost 3 bases, leaving 5 bases of the junction unmatched. The CDR3 reads CASSDGRGVTEAFF. The CDR3, as DNA: TGTGCCAGCAGTGACGGCAGGGGGGTCACTGAAGCTTTCTTT.

V is TRBV9 and J is TRBJ1-3; unclear D gene. The V end lost 4 bases, the J end lost 0 bases, and 11 bases lay between the germline ends. CDR3 length: 15 residues. Germline loops: CDR1 SGDLS, CDR2 YYNGEE. The CDR3 reads CASSIDTNSGNTIYF. The CDR3 DNA is TGTGCCAGCAGCATCGACACCAACTCTGGAAACACCATATATTTT. The entire variable domain, with the rest obtained from reference TRBV9 and TRBJ1-3, is as follows: DSGVTQTPKHLITATGQRVTLRCSPRSGDLSVYWYQQSLDQGLQFLIQYYNGEERAKGNILERFSAQQFPDLHSELNLSSLELGDSALYFCASSIDTNSGNTIYFGEGSWLTVV.

This clonotype came up a few times. The junction differs from germline at one of its ends, possibly a read error. This rearrangement joins TRBV4-1 to TRBJ1-1; possible D gene TRBD1, 5 bases. The CDR3 runs 19 residues. Per the germline V gene, CDR1 is MGHRA and CDR2 is YSYEKL. CDR3: CASSQVPGNYDSSPTAAFF. CDR3 nucleotide sequence: TGCGCCAGCAGCCAAGTCCCAGGGAACTACGATTCGAGTCCCACTGCAGCTTTCTTT.

This chain links TRBV20-1 with TRBJ1-1; D is unresolved. From germline, CDR1 is DFQATT and CDR2 SNEGSKA (reference sequence). CDR3 size: 17 residues. The V and J ends lost 0 bases and 0 bases respectively, with 17 bases between them. CDR3 DNA: TGCAGTGCTAGAGATACACATCAGGAGGTTATGAACACTGAAGCTTTCTTT. It codes for CSARDTHQEVMNTEAFF.

At least ten counts were recorded for this clonotype. CDR3 protein: CSVIGHSSYEQYF. The CDR3 DNA follows: TGCAGCGTGATCGGACATAGCTCCTACGAGCAGTACTTC. V gene TRBV29-1 combines with J gene TRBJ2-7; perhaps TRBD1 as D (5 bases). The germline V and J ends were trimmed by 6 bases and 0 bases, with 12 bases remaining between them. The CDR3 covers 13 residues. The germline V gene encodes CDR1 SQVTM and CDR2 ANQGSEA.

This clonotype was seen only once. V is TRBV19 and J is TRBJ1-1; D uncertain. The length of the CDR3 is 14 residues. With 3 bases removed from V and 8 bases from J, the gap between germline ends came to 16 bases. Germline V gene lookup returns CDR1 LNHDA and CDR2 SQIVND (reference sequence). Here the CDR3 DNA reads TGTGCCAGTAGTATGGCCAATGGACCCCCGGAAGCTTTCTTT. This encodes CASSMANGPPEAFF. Full variable domain (remainder filled in from reference TRBV19 and TRBJ1-1): DGGITQSPKYLFRKEGQNVTLSCEQNLNHDAMYWYRQDPGQGLRLIYYSQIVNDFQKGDIAEGYSVSREKKESFPLTVTSAQKNPTAFYLCASSMANGPPEAFFGQGTRLTVV.

A remark on this clonotype: This may come from a read error, since a much larger clone is one base off. The chain combines TRBV7-9 with TRBJ1-4; D is unresolved. The germline V gene has CDR1 SEHNR and CDR2 FQNEAQ (reference sequence). This CDR3 contains 15 residues. The CDR3 DNA is TGTGCCAGCGGCTTAATTAACGCGGCTAATGAAAAACTGTTTTTT. Its translation is CASGLINAANEKLFF.

In regard to this clonotype: One end of the junction is discordant with germline, which a read error may explain. J is TRBJ2-7 and V is TRBV5-1, with 14 bases that match TRBD2. Looked up from germline, CDR1 is SGHRS and CDR2 is YFSETQ. The CDR3 loop spans 18 amino acids. CDR3 in amino acids: CANSAKTSGGASSYEQYF. The CDR3 DNA reads TGCGCCAACAGCGCCAAGACTAGCGGGGGGGCCAGCTCCTACGAGCAGTACTTC.

The gene calls are TRBV6-6 and TRBJ2-1; the D gene is possibly TRBD2 (6 bases). V was pared by 6 bases and J by 8 bases, with 14 bases between. CDR1 and CDR2 from the germline V gene are MNHNY and SVGAGI (reference sequence). The CDR3 contains 13 residues. The CDR3, as DNA: TGTGCCAGCAGCGCCGCTAGCGTTGATGAGCAGTTCTTC. Translation gives CASSAASVDEQFF.

This chain joins TRBV5-3 and TRBJ1-3; 7 bases align to TRBD1. TRBV5-3 is assigned to the ORF class and has an uncertain function. The CDR3 contains 16 residues. CDR3 bases: TGTGTCAGCAGTACCAACAGGGGCACGGCTGGAAACACCATATATTTT. This codes for CVSSTNRGTAGNTIYF.

With respect to this clonotype: A much more abundant neighbour one base away suggests this may be a read error. J is TRBJ2-2 and V is TRBV7-9; D might be TRBD1 (5 bases). CDR1 and CDR2 from the germline V gene are SEHNR and FQNEAQ (reference sequence). The CDR3 is 15 amino acids. This chain's CDR3 is CGSSHPDTNTGELFF. CDR3 nucleotide sequence: TGTGGCAGCAGCCACCCGGACACGAACACCGGGGAGCTGTTTTTT.

This clonotype was picked up a small number of times. The chain recombines TRBV12-3 or TRBV12-4 with TRBJ2-7; 8 positions match TRBD1. This CDR3 contains 13 residues. V shed 2 bases, J shed 5 bases, and the junction held 2 bases outside the gene matches. CDR3 bases: TGTGCCAGCAGTTTAAAGACAGGGGACGAGCAGTACTTC. Translated: CASSLKTGDEQYF.

In regard to this clonotype: One end of the junction fails to match germline, which may point to a read error. This chain connects TRBV18 to TRBJ2-2; no clear D. Germline V lookup: CDR1 KGHSH, CDR2 LQKENI. The CDR3 loop spans 17 amino acids. CDR3 in amino acids: CASSPPPPFANAGELFF. The DNA for the CDR3 is TGTGCCAGCTCACCACCTCCCCCGTTCGCGAACGCCGGGGAGCTGTTTTTT.

This clonotype was counted between two and nine times. The V call is TRBV30, the J call TRBJ2-3; 9 bases line up with TRBD1. Germline-derived CDR1 and CDR2 are GTSNPN and SVGIG (reference sequence). The CDR3 is 18 amino acids. The V gene end was trimmed by 3 bases and the J gene end by 2 bases; junction bases not matched to a gene: 15. CDR3 region: CAWRIDRGDFLHTDTQYF. DNA of the CDR3: TGTGCCTGGAGGATCGACAGGGGGGATTTCTTGCACACAGATACGCAGTATTTT.

This clonotype was seen more than once but under ten times. One base away lies a much larger clone, so this may be a sequencing read error. J is TRBJ2-7 and V is TRBV25-1; D possibly corresponds to TRBD2 (6 bases). CDR1 is MGHDK and CDR2 is SYGVNS in the germline V gene. This CDR3 has 13 residues. The CDR3 DNA reads TGTGCCAGCAGTGCCCCTGAGGACTACGTGCAGTACTTC. Protein product: CASSAPEDYVQYF.

This clonotype was seen only once. The chain is built from TRBV5-1 and TRBJ2-3; unclear D gene. The V gene's germline CDR1 is SGHRS and CDR2 YFSETQ. The V and J ends lost 5 bases and 1 base respectively, with 17 bases between them. The CDR3 runs to 16 residues. The CDR3 loop reads CASRLGTPRGTDTQYF. CDR3 DNA: TGCGCCAGCAGATTAGGCACACCCCGGGGCACAGATACGCAGTATTTT.

About this clonotype itself: Since no conserved phenylalanine or tryptophan closes the CDR3, a read error is the likely cause. The chain recombines TRBV7-7 with TRBJ2-5; D unclear. CDR1 is SSHAT, CDR2 FNYEAQ, per germline (reference sequence). The CDR3 loop spans 14 amino acids. The CDR3 loop is CASSSSISPETQYL. The CDR3 DNA reads as TGTGCTAGCAGCTCCTCCATATCTCCTGAGACCCAGTACCTC.

This clonotype occurred many times. V and J are TRBV9 and TRBJ2-3, with a tentative D call TRBD2 (6 bases). From germline, CDR1 is SGDLS and CDR2 YYNGEE. The CDR3 loop spans 13 amino acids. The germline V and J ends were trimmed by 5 bases and 6 bases, with 13 bases remaining between them. CDR3 sequence (DNA): TGTGCCAGCAGTTCCGGGAGTATTGATACGCAGTATTTT. It codes for CASSSGSIDTQYF.

The table lists this clonotype with many counts. The rearrangement links TRBV5-4 to TRBJ1-1; D is uncertain. With 7 bases removed from V and 1 base from J, the gap between germline ends came to 14 bases. This CDR3 contains 14 residues. Germline CDR1 and CDR2: SGHNT and YYREEE (reference sequence). The CDR3 loop is CASFLCLANTEAFF. DNA for the CDR3: TGTGCCAGCTTCCTTTGTTTGGCGAACACTGAAGCTTTCTTT.

Only a few counts were recorded for this clonotype. With a much larger clone just one base away, this may be a read error. The gene calls are TRBV29-1 and TRBJ2-2, with D perhaps TRBD2 (5 bases). The CDR3 is 15 amino acids. CDR1 is SQVTM and CDR2 is ANQGSEA in the germline V gene. DNA of the CDR3: TGCGGCGTTGAAGATCGGCTAGCTGGCACCGGGGAGCTGTTTTTT. Amino acids: CGVEDRLAGTGELFF.

This clonotype was counted ten times or more. This chain joins TRBV3-1 and TRBJ2-5, with 7 bases identical to TRBD2. Germline CDR1 reads LGHDT; CDR2 reads YNNKEL (reference sequence). V gave up 4 bases and J gave up 2 bases; unmatched junction bases: 4. The CDR3 consists of 14 residues. CDR3 loop: CASSPGEGQETQYF. The DNA for the CDR3 is TGTGCCAGCAGCCCCGGGGAGGGGCAAGAGACCCAGTACTTC.